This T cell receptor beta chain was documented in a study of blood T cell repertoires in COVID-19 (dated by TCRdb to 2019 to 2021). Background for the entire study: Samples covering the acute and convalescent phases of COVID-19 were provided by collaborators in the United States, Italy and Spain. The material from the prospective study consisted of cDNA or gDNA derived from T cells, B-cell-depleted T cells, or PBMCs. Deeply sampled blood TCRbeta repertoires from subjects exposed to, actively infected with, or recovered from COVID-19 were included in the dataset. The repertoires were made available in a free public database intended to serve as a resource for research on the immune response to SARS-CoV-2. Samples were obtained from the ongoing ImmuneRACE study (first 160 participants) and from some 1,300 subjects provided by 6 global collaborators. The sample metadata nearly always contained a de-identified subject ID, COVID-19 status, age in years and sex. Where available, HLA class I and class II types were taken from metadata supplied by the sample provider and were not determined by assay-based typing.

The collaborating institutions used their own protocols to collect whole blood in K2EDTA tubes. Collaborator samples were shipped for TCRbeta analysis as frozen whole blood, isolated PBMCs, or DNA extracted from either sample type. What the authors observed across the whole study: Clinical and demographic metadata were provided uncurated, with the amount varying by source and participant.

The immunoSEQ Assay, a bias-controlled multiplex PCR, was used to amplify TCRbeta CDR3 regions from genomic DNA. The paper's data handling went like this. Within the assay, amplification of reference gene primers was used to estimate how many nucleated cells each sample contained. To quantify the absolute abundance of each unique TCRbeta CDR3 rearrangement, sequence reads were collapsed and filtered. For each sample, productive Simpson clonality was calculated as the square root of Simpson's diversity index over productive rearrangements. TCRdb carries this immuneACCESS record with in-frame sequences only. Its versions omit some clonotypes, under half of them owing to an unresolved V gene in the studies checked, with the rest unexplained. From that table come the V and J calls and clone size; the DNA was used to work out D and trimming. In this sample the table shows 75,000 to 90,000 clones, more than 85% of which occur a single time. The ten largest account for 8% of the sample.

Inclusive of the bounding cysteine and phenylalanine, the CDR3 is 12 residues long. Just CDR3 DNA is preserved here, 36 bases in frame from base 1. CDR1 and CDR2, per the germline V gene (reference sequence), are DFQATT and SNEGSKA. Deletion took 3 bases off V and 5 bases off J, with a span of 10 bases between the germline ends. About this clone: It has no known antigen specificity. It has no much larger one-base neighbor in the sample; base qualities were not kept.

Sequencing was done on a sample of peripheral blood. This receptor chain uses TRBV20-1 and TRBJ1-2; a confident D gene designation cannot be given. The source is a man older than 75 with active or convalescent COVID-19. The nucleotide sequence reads TGCAGTGCTAGTCCCCTTTCTTATGGCTACACCTTC. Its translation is CSASPLSYGYTF.